This T cell receptor beta chain came from a study of T cell responses to AZD1222 COVID-19 vaccine. At the level of the study: Recipients boosted at about 4 weeks or about 12 weeks are pooled. Study-wide results and caveats: In a largely white British group with more females than males, clonal diversity was possibly underestimated.

Assay: immunoSEQ multiplex PCR; the TCRdb copy retains only in-frame clones and omits some. The sample shows more than 150,000 clones, roughly 93% of them seen only once. About this clone: Its antigen is not known.

Trimming took 4 bases from V and 7 from J; bases not matched to a gene: 11. The CDR3 spans 15 residues. CDR1 is SGDLS and CDR2 is YYNGEE in the germline V gene. This receptor was obtained from an adult in good health. This sample comprised peripheral blood, obtained on day 0 of AZD1222 vaccination. The chain uses TRBV9 and TRBJ2-1, with 7 bases matching TRBD2. The CDR3 DNA reads TGTGCCAGCAGCTCTCGACTTGCGGGAGAAAATGAGCAGTTCTTC. Its translation is CASSSRLAGENEQFF. Supplemented by reference TRBV9 and TRBJ2-1, the full variable domain reads DSGVTQTPKHLITATGQRVTLRCSPRSGDLSVYWYQQSLDQGLQFLIQYYNGEERAKGNILERFSAQQFPDLHSELNLSSLELGDSALYFCASSSRLAGENEQFFGPGTRLTVL.